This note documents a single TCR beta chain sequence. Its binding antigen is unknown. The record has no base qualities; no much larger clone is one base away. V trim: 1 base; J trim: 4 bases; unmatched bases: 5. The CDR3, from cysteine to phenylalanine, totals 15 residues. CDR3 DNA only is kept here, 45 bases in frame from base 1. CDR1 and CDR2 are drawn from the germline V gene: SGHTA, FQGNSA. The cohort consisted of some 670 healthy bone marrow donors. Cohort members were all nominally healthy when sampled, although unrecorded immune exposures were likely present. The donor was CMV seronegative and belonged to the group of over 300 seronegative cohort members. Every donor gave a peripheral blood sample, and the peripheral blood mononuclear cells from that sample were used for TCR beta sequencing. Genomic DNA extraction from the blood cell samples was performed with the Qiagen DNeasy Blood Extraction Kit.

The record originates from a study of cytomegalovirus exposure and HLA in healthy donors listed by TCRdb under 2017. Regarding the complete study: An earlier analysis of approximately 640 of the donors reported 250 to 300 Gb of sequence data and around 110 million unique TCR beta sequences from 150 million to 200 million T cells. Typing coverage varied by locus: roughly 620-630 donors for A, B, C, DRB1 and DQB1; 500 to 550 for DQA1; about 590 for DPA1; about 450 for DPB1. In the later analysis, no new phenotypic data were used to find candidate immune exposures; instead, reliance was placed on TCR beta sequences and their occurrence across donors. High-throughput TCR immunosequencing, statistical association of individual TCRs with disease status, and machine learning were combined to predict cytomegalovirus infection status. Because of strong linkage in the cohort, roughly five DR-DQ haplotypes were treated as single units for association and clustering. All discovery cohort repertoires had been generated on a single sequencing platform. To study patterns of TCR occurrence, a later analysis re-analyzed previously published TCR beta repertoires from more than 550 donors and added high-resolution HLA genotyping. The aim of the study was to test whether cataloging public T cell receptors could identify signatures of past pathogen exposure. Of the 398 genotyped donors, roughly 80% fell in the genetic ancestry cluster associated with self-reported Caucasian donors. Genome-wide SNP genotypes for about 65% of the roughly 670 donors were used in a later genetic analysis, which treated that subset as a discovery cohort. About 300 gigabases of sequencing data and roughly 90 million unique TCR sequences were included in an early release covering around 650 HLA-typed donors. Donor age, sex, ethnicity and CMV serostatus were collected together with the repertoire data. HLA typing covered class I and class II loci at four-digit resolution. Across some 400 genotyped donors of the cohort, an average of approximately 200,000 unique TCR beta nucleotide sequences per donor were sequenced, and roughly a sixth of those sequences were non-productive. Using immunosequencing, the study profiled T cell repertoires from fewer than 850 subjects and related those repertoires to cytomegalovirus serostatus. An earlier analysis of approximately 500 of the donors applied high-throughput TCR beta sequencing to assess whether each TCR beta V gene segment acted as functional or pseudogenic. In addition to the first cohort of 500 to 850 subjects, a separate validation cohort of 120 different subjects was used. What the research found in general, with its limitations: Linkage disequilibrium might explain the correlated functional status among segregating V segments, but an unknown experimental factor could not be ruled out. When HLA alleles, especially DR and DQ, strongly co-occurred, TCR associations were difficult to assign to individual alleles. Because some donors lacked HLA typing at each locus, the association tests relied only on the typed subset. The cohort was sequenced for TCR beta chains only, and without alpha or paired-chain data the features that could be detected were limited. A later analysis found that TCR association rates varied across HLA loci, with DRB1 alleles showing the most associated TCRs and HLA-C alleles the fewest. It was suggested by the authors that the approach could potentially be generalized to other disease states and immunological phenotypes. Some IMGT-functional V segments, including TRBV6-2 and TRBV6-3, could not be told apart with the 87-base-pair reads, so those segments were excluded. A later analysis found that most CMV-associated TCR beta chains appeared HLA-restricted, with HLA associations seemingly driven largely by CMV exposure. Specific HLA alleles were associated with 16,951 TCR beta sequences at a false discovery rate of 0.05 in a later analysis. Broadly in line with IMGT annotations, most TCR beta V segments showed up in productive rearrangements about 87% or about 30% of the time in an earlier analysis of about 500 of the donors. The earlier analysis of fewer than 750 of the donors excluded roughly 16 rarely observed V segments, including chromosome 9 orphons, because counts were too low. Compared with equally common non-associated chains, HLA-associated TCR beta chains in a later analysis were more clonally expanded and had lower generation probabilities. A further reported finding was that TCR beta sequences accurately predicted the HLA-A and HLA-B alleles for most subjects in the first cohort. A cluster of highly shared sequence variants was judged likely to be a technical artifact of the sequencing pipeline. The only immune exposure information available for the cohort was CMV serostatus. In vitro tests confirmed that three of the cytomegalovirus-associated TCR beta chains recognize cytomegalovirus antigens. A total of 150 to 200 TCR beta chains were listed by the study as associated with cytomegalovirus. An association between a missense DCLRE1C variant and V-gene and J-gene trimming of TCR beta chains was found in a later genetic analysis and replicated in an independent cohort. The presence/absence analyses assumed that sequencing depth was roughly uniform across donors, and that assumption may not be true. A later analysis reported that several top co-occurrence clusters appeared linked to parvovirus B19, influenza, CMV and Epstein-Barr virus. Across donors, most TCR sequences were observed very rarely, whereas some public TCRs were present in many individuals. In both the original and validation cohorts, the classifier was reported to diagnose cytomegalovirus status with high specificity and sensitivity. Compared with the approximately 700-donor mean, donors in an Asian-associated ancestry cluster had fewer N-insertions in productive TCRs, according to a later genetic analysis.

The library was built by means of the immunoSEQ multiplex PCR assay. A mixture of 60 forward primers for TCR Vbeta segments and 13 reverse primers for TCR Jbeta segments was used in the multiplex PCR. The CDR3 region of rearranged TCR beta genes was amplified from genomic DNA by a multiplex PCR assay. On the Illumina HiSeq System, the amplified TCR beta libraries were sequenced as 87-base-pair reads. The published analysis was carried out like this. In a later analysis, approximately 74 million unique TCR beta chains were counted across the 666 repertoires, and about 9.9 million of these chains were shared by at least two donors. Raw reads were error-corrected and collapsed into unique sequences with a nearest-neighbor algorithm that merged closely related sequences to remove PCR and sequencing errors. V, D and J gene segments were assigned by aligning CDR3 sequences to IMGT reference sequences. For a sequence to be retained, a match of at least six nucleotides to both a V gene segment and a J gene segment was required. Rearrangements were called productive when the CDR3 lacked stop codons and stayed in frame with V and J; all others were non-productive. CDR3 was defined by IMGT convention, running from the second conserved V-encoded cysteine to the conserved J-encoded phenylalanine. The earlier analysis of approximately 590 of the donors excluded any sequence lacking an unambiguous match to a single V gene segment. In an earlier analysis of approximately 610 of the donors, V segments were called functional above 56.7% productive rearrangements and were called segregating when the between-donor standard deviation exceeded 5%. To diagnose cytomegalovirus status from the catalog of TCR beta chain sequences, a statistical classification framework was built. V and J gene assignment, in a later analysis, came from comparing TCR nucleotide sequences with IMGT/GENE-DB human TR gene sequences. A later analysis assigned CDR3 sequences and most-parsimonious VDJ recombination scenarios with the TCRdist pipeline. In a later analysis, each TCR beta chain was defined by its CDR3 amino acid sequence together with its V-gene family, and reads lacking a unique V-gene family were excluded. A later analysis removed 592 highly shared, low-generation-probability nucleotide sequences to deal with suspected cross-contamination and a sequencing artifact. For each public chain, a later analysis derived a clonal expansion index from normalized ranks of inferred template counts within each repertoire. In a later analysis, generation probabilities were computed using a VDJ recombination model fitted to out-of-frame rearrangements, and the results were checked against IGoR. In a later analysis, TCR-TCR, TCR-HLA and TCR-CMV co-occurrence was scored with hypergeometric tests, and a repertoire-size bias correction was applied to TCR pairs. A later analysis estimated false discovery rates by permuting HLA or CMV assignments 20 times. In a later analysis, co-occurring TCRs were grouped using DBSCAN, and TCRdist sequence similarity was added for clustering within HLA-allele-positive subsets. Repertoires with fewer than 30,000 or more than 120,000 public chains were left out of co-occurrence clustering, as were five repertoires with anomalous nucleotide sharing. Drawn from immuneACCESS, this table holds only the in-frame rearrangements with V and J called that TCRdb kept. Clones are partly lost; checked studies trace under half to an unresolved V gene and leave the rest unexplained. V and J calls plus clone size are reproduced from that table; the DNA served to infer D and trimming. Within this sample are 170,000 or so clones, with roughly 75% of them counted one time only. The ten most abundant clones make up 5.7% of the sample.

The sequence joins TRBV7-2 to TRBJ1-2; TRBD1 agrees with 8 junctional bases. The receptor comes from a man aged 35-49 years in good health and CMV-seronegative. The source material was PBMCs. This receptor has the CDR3 CASSLVGQESYGYTF. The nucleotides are TGTGCCAGCAGCTTAGTGGGACAGGAAAGCTATGGCTACACCTTC.